This T cell receptor beta chain appears in the sequencing data of a study of blood T cell repertoires in COVID-19. Authors' data handling: Using reference gene primer amplification, nucleated cell counts were estimated. Sequencing used immunoSEQ multiplex PCR; TCRdb keeps in-frame clones, though not all of them. Clone size and the V and J calls come from that table; the DNA yielded D and trimming. The sample includes around 250,000 clones, around 82% of them seen just once. The material sequenced was peripheral blood. The source is a human donor in a cohort sampled during active COVID-19.

DNA of the CDR3: TGTGCCAGCAGTAAAGCAACAGGGGGAGCTGGGGCCAACGTCCTGACTTTC. Protein product: CASSKATGGAGANVLTF. The chain has TRBV28 and TRBJ2-6, with 8 bases lining up with TRBD1. CDR1 and CDR2 (germline): MDHEN, SYDVKM. There are 17 residues in the CDR3. V gave up 5 bases and J gave up 2 bases; unmatched junction bases: 8.